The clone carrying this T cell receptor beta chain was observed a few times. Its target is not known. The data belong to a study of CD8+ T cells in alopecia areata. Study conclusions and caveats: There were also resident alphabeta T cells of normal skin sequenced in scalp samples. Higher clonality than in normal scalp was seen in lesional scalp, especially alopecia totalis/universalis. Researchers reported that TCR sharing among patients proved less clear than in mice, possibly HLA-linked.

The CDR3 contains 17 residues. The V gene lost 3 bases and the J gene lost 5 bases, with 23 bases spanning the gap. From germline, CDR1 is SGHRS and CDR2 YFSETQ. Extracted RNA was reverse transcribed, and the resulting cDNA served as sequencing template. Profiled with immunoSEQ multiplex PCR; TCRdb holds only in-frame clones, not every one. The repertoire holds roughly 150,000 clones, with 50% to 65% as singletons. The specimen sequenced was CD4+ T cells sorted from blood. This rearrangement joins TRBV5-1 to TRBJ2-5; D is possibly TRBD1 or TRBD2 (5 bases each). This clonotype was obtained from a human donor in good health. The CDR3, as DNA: TGCGCCAGCAGCTCAACTACGAGTTGGGGCGGAGGCGAGACCCAGTACTTC. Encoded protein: CASSSTTSWGGGETQYF.